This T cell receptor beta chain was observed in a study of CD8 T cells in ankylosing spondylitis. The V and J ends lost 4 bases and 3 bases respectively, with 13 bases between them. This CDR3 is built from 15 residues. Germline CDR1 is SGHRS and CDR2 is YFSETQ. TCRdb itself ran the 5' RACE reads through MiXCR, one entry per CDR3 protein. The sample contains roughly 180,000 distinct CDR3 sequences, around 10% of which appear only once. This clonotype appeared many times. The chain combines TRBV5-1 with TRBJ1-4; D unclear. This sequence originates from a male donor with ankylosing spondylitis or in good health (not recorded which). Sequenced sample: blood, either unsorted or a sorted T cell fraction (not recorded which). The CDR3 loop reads CASSQASVANEKLFF. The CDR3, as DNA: TGCGCCAGCAGCCAGGCTTCGGTGGCTAATGAAAAACTGTTTTTT.